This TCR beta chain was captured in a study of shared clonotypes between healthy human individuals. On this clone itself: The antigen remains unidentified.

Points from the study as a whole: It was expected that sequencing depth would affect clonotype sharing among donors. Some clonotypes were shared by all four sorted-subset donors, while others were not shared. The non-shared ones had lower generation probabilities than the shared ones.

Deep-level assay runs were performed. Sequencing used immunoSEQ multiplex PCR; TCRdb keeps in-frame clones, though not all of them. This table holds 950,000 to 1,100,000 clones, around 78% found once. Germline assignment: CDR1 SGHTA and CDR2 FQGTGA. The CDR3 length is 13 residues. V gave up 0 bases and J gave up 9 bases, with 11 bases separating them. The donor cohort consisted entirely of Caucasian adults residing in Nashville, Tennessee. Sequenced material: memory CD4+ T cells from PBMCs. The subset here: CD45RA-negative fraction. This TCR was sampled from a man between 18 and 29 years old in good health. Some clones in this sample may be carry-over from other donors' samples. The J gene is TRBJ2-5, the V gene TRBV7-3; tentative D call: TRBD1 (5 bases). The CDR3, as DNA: TGTGCCAGCAGCTTAACGGGTCTAGGGGCCCAGTACTTC. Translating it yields CASSLTGLGAQYF.